The rows below give T cell receptor beta chains drawn from one sample of a study of cytomegalovirus exposure and HLA in healthy donors. Clones were read by immunoSEQ multiplex PCR, and TCRdb kept only the in-frame ones, dropping some. The sample consists of about 74,000 clones, roughly 94% of them appearing once. Sequenced sample: PBMCs. The receptors here all came from a woman between 18 and 29 years old in good health and CMV-seropositive. CDR3s include the opening cysteine and the closing phenylalanine or tryptophan. The D gene is left open where the match is weak. Expanded clones are given a class, and other clones once, few, many or no size at all.

J gene | V gene | D gene | clone size | CDR3 protein | CDR3 DNA
TRBJ1-4 | TRBV11-2 | . | . | CASRRGFNEKLFF | TGTGCCAGCCGTCGAGGGTTTAATGAAAAACTGTTTTTT
TRBJ1-1 | TRBV7-8 | . | once | CASSLRITVGRGTEAFF | TGTGCCAGCAGCTTACGGATCACGGTAGGAAGGGGCACTGAAGCTTTCTTT
TRBJ2-5 | TRBV5-8 | . | . | CASSVSNQGYQETQYF | TGTGCCAGCAGCGTGTCAAATCAGGGGTACCAAGAGACCCAGTACTTC
TRBJ2-1 | TRBV14 | TRBD2 | . | CASSLLAGGNEQFF | TGTGCCAGCAGCCTACTAGCGGGAGGCAATGAGCAGTTCTTC
TRBJ2-3 | TRBV6-6 | . | . | CASSLTIHTQYF | TGTGCCAGCAGCCTGACAATCCATACGCAGTATTTT
TRBJ2-2 | TRBV29-1 | TRBD1 | . | CSVLTGVNTGELFF | TGCAGCGTCCTGACAGGGGTGAACACCGGGGAGCTGTTTTTT
TRBJ1-3 | TRBV9 | . | . | CASSGRGASGNTIYF | TGTGCCAGCAGTGGCCGGGGGGCCTCTGGAAACACCATATATTTT
TRBJ2-7 | TRBV4-1 | . | . | CASSQVPGASYEQYF | TGCGCCAGCAGCCAAGTCCCAGGGGCCTCCTACGAGCAGTACTTC
TRBJ2-5 | TRBV5-4 | . | . | CASSSDSQQETQYF | TGTGCCAGCAGCTCCGACAGCCAGCAAGAGACCCAGTACTTC
TRBJ2-7 | TRBV7-2 | TRBD1 | . | CASSSGQGLYEQYF | TGTGCCAGCAGCTCAGGACAGGGCCTTTACGAGCAGTACTTC
TRBJ2-3 | TRBV29-1 | TRBD2 | . | CSVGAGGPGDTQYF | TGCAGCGTTGGCGCGGGAGGGCCGGGGGATACGCAGTATTTT
TRBJ2-2 | TRBV7-6 | TRBD2 | . | CASSLELAGGQTGELFF | TGTGCCAGCAGCTTAGAACTAGCGGGAGGTCAGACCGGGGAGCTGTTTTTT
TRBJ1-1 | TRBV5-6 | . | . | CASSFLTLLNTEAFF | TGTGCCAGCAGCTTCTTGACACTTTTGAACACTGAAGCTTTCTTT
TRBJ2-1 | TRBV27 | . | . | CASSLSSEHNEQFF | TGTGCCAGCAGTTTAAGTTCGGAGCACAATGAGCAGTTCTTC
TRBJ1-2 | TRBV5-8 | . | . | CASSLGLPGGYGYTF | TGTGCCAGCAGCTTAGGCCTTCCCGGAGGCTATGGCTACACCTTC
TRBJ1-5 | TRBV7-9 | TRBD1 | . | CASSPKGAGNQPQHF | TGTGCCAGCAGCCCCAAGGGGGCTGGCAATCAGCCCCAGCATTTT
TRBJ2-2 | TRBV4-2 | TRBD1 | . | CASRYQDRDPTGELFF | TGTGCCAGCAGGTACCAGGACAGGGACCCCACCGGGGAGCTGTTTTTT
TRBJ2-1 | TRBV5-1 | TRBD1 | . | CASSLDGTGGYNEQFF | TGCGCCAGCAGCTTGGACGGGACAGGGGGCTACAATGAGCAGTTCTTC
TRBJ2-7 | TRBV30 | . | . | CAWNNGGYEQYF | TGTGCCTGGAATAACGGAGGCTACGAGCAGTACTTC
TRBJ2-6 | TRBV9 | . | . | CASTRSGANVLTF | TGTGCCAGCACCCGCTCTGGGGCCAACGTCCTGACTTTC
TRBJ1-1 | TRBV4-1 | TRBD1 | . | CASSQSQGADTEAFF | TGCGCCAGCAGCCAGTCACAGGGGGCGGACACTGAAGCTTTCTTT
TRBJ2-7 | TRBV7-6 | TRBD2 | once | CASSLGPSSGGAALSEQYF | TGTGCCAGCAGCTTAGGCCCCTCCAGCGGGGGGGCCGCCTTGTCCGAGCAGTACTTC
TRBJ2-1 | TRBV27 | TRBD2 | . | CASSLRREKYNEQFF | TGTGCCAGCAGTTTGAGGCGGGAGAAGTACAATGAGCAGTTCTTC
TRBJ2-3 | TRBV4-1 | . | . | CASSQSGPTDTQYF | TGCGCCAGCAGCCAATCTGGCCCGACAGATACGCAGTATTTT
TRBJ2-7 | TRBV6-1 | . | . | CASSENAGKSYEQYF | TGTGCCAGCAGTGAAAACGCGGGAAAATCCTACGAGCAGTACTTC
TRBJ1-2 | TRBV6-1 | TRBD1 | . | CASQSLQGGGGYTF | TGTGCCAGCCAGTCCCTCCAGGGGGGTGGTGGCTACACCTTC
TRBJ1-2 | TRBV7-2 | . | . | CASSSPPGGRWGYTF | TGTGCCAGCAGCTCCCCCCCCGGGGGGCGTTGGGGCTACACCTTC
TRBJ1-1 | TRBV5-1 | . | once | CASSLVRGRPSNTEAFF | TGCGCCAGCAGCTTGGTTAGGGGCCGCCCATCGAACACTGAAGCTTTCTTT
TRBJ2-1 | TRBV10-2 | TRBD2 | . | CASSLGLAGGLRSNEQFF | TGCGCCAGCAGTCTGGGACTAGCGGGAGGCTTAAGGAGCAATGAGCAGTTCTTC
TRBJ2-7 | TRBV21-1 | . | . | CASSKGHQPPSYEQYF | TGTGCCAGCAGCAAAGGACACCAGCCCCCGTCCTACGAGCAGTACTTC
TRBJ2-1 | TRBV2 | . | . | CASTSSGGTRGFF | TGTGCCAGCACGAGTAGTGGGGGCACCCGGGGGTTCTTC
TRBJ2-2 | TRBV9 | . | . | CASSSWNTGELFF | TGTGCCAGCAGCTCTTGGAACACCGGGGAGCTGTTTTTT
TRBJ1-2 | TRBV2 | TRBD1 | . | CASRTGVDGYTF | TGTGCCAGTCGAACAGGGGTGGATGGCTACACCTTC
TRBJ2-1 | TRBV21-1 | . | once | CASSKAATGGTNEQFF | TGTGCCAGCAGCAAAGCGGCGACAGGGGGCACGAATGAGCAGTTCTTC
TRBJ2-7 | TRBV18 | . | . | CASSPVAESSYEQYF | TGTGCCAGCTCACCTGTAGCGGAGAGCTCCTACGAGCAGTACTTC
TRBJ1-5 | TRBV7-2 | TRBD1 | . | CASSPPGQGLRNQPQHF | TGTGCCAGCAGCCCTCCGGGACAGGGGCTACGAAATCAGCCCCAGCATTTT
TRBJ1-6 | TRBV5-1 | . | . | CASRGGVDSPLHF | TGCGCCAGCAGGGGAGGGGTCGATTCACCCCTCCACTTT
TRBJ2-1 | TRBV28 | TRBD1 | . | CASGQGVDEQFF | TGTGCCAGTGGACAGGGGGTGGATGAGCAGTTCTTC
TRBJ2-4 | TRBV7-9 | . | once | CASSLQGSKNIQYF | TGTGCCAGCAGCCTACAGGGTTCCAAAAACATTCAGTACTTC
TRBJ2-6 | TRBV7-9 | TRBD1 | . | CASSLRQGPLNVLTF | TGTGCCAGCAGCTTAAGACAGGGCCCCCTCAACGTCCTGACTTTC
TRBJ2-6 | TRBV18 | . | . | CASSGVSGANVLTF | TGTGCCAGCTCTGGAGTCTCTGGGGCCAACGTCCTGACTTTC
TRBJ2-2 | TRBV5-6 | . | . | CASSGLNGELFF | TGTGCCAGCTCCGGTCTAAACGGGGAGCTGTTTTTT
TRBJ2-3 | TRBV6-4 | TRBD2 | . | CASSDIAGGTDTQYF | TGTGCCAGCAGTGACATAGCGGGGGGTACAGATACGCAGTATTTT
TRBJ1-2 | TRBV11-2 | . | . | CASSRGTYGYTF | TGTGCCAGCAGCCGCGGGACTTATGGCTACACCTTC
TRBJ1-5 | TRBV7-9 | TRBD1 | . | CASSIQGKGDQPQHF | TGTGCCAGCAGCATACAGGGGAAAGGGGATCAGCCCCAGCATTTT
TRBJ2-5 | TRBV7-8 | . | . | CASSLAGARMRSGETQYF | TGTGCCAGCAGCTTAGCTGGGGCCCGTATGAGGAGTGGAGAGACCCAGTACTTC
TRBJ2-2 | TRBV13 | TRBD2 | once | CASSLAPSGGAGELFF | TGTGCCAGCAGCCTCGCCCCTAGCGGGGGGGCCGGGGAGCTGTTTTTT
TRBJ2-6 | TRBV10-1 | . | . | CASTPAEVPGANVLTF | TGCGCCAGCACCCCTGCTGAGGTCCCCGGGGCCAACGTCCTGACTTTC
TRBJ1-1 | TRBV28 | . | once | CASSSGHLRGTEAFF | TGTGCCAGCAGTTCCGGACACCTAAGGGGCACTGAAGCTTTCTTT